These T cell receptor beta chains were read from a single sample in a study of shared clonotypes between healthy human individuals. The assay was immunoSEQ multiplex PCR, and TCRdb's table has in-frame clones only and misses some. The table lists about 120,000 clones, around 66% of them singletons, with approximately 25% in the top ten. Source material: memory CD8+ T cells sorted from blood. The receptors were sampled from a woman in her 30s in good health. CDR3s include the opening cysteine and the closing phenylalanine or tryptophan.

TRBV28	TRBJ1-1	CASSLVFRDRRMNTEAFF
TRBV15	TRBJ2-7	CATSGDRGYEQYF
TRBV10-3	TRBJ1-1	CAISAGGSLTEAFF
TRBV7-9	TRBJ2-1	CASIHLGGSYNEQFF
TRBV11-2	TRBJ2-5	CASSSLQGRRTQYF
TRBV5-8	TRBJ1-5	CASSLAGGRGFNQPQHF
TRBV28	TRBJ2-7	CASSLRDRVVEQYF
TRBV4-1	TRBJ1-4	CASSQDRGGAEKLFF
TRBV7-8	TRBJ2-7	CASSLVAGTSYEQYF
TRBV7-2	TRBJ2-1	CASHFRPGLAGYNEQFF
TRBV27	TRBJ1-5	CASSFGGGQPQHF
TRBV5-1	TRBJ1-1	CASSLGQGATEAFF
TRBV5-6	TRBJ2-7	CASGTAYEVYEQYF
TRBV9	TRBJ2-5	CASSLPTSGAQETQYF
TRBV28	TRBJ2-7	CASSLTVGEQYF
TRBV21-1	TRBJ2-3	CAGRQGPPQYF
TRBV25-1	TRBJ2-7	CASNSQDSQGYEQYF